This T cell receptor (beta chain) came from a study of blood T cell repertoires in COVID-19 (dated by TCRdb to between 2020 and 2021). With regard to the full study: Collaborator samples came from the United States, Italy and Spain and covered acute and convalescent phases of COVID-19. The material from the prospective study consisted of cDNA or gDNA derived from T cells, B-cell-depleted T cells, or PBMCs. Deeply sampled blood TCRbeta repertoires from subjects exposed to, actively infected with, or recovered from COVID-19 were included in the dataset. The repertoires were made available in a free public database intended to serve as a resource for research on the immune response to SARS-CoV-2. The samples were drawn from the first 160 participants of the ongoing ImmuneRACE study and from some 1,300 subjects provided by 6 global collaborators. A de-identified subject ID, COVID-19 status, age in years and sex were almost always included in the sample metadata. Where available, HLA class I and class II types were obtained from metadata supplied by the sample provider rather than from assay-based typing. Broad study findings and their caveats: Clinical and demographic metadata were provided uncurated, with the amount varying by source and participant.

CDR1 and CDR2, per the germline V gene, are SGHAT and FQNNGV. The CDR3, from cysteine to phenylalanine, totals 15 residues. CDR3 DNA only is kept here, 45 bases in frame from base 1. Cut back by 6 bases and 8 bases, the V and J ends lie 17 bases apart. TCRbeta CDR3 regions were amplified from genomic DNA by means of the immunoSEQ Assay, a bias-controlled multiplex PCR. Per the original workflow: Within the assay, amplification of reference gene primers was used to estimate how many nucleated cells each sample contained. To quantify the absolute abundance of each unique TCRbeta CDR3 rearrangement, sequence reads were collapsed and filtered. For each sample, productive Simpson clonality was calculated by taking the square root of Simpson's diversity index across productive rearrangements. TCRdb provides this immuneACCESS table in a form limited to in-frame rearrangements. Some clones are lacking; in checked studies, under half of them reflect an unresolved V gene, and why the rest are absent is not known. V, J and clone size were drawn from that table, and D and trimming were deduced from the DNA. This sample lists more than 60,000 clones; over 80% were detected once. The top ten constitute about 3.8% of the sample.

A note on this clone: No cognate antigen has been identified for it. No base qualities exist here, and no much larger clone lies one base off it.

Whole blood was collected in K2EDTA tubes by collaborating institutions according to the institutions' own protocols. Collaborator samples were shipped for TCRbeta analysis as frozen whole blood, isolated PBMCs, or DNA extracted from either sample type. The TCR comes from a man aged 45-65 years with acute or convalescent COVID-19. The sequenced material came from peripheral blood. This chain is built from TRBV11-2 and TRBJ1-6, and perhaps TRBD1 as D gene, on 6 matching bases. The nucleotide sequence reads as follows: TGTGCCAGCAGTCTACAGGGTGGGGGAGATTCACCCCTCCACTTT. Its translation reads: CASSLQGGGDSPLHF.